The 10 T cell receptor beta chains listed next were all sequenced from one sample in a study of cytomegalovirus exposure and HLA in healthy donors. PCR used 60 Vbeta primers and 13 Jbeta primers. Profiled with immunoSEQ multiplex PCR; TCRdb holds only in-frame clones, not every one. The table records about 120,000 clones, 75% to 90% of them present only once. The sequenced material came from PBMCs. The receptor set was obtained from a man aged 35 to 55 in good health and CMV-seronegative.

The chain carries TRBV7-8 and TRBJ1-6; D gene uncertain. Per the germline V gene, CDR1 is SGHVS and CDR2 is FQNEAQ. Trimming left V 2 bases short and J 0 bases short, with 11 bases between. This CDR3 is 17 amino acids long. The DNA of the CDR3 is TGTGCCAGCAGCTTAACGGCTAGCAGCTCCTATAATTCACCCCTCCACTTT. Its protein product is CASSLTASSSYNSPLHF.

The rearrangement uses TRBV5-1 and TRBJ1-2; 7 positions agree with TRBD1. CDR3 length: 15 residues. V shed 5 bases and J 0 bases; nucleotides not matched to a gene: 7. Per germline, CDR1 SGHRS and CDR2 YFSETQ. The CDR3 region has the DNA TGCGCCAGCAGTCCCACAGGGGCGGCTAACTATGGCTACACCTTC. As protein: CASSPTGAANYGYTF.

The CDR3 bases are TGTGCCAGCTCACCGGCGACAGGGAGCACCGGGGAGCTGTTTTTT. Residues: CASSPATGSTGELFF. The chain has TRBV18 and TRBJ2-2; 7 nucleotides match TRBD1. This CDR3 contains 15 residues. Germline V gene sequence: CDR1 KGHSH, CDR2 LQKENI. V shed 3 bases and J 4 bases; nucleotides not matched to a gene: 5.

This clone was observed a handful of times. The rearrangement links TRBV13 to TRBJ2-1; maybe TRBD2 (5 bases). This CDR3 has 14 amino acids. Germline CDR1 PRHDT, CDR2 FYEKMQ (reference sequence). Trimming pared 1 base from V and 6 bases from J, leaving 10 bases between. The CDR3 DNA reads TGTGCCAGCAGCTTAGAACTGGGAGTCAATGAGCAGTTCTTC. It translates to CASSLELGVNEQFF.

This rearrangement joins TRBV29-1 to TRBJ2-7; 8 bases line up with TRBD1. Unmatched junction bases numbered 14, after V lost 7 bases and J lost 3 bases. The CDR3 covers 15 residues. Germline-derived CDR1 and CDR2 are SQVTM and ANQGSEA. This CDR3 is CSAWGEQGDLYEQYF. As DNA, the CDR3 is TGCAGCGCCTGGGGGGAACAGGGGGATCTCTACGAGCAGTACTTC.

The gene calls are TRBV19 and TRBJ2-3, with 9 bases matching TRBD2. Trimming removed 2 bases from V and 0 bases from J; junction bases left unmatched: 9. CDR3 length: 18 residues. Germline-derived CDR1 and CDR2 are LNHDA and SQIVND (reference sequence). This CDR3 is CASSIFPSSGESTDTQYF. In DNA, the CDR3 is TGTGCCAGTAGTATATTCCCCTCTAGCGGGGAAAGCACAGATACGCAGTATTTT.

The sample holds a few counts of this clone. This same CDR3 is encoded by further DNA sequences in the sample. The chain uses TRBV9 and TRBJ2-5; TRBD2 aligns across 7 bases. Trimming removed 3 bases from V and 2 bases from J; junction bases left unmatched: 1. Germline assignment: CDR1 SGDLS and CDR2 YYNGEE. The length of the CDR3 is 13 residues. In nucleotides, the CDR3 is TGTGCCAGCAGCGCCGGGGGGCAAGAGACCCAGTACTTC. It encodes CASSAGGQETQYF.

This clone was counted only a few times. Here the CDR3 DNA reads TGTGCCAGCACCCCCGGGGCAGGGGTGGATAATCAGCCCCAGCATTTT. It encodes CASTPGAGVDNQPQHF. This sequence joins TRBV5-5 and TRBJ1-5; tentative D call: TRBD1 (6 bases). This CDR3 spans 16 amino acids. V was trimmed by 6 bases and J by 4 bases, leaving 20 bases between them. Looked up from germline, CDR1 is SGHKS and CDR2 is YYEKEE (reference sequence).

This clone came up a few times. V gene TRBV19 combines with J gene TRBJ2-7; D possibly corresponds to TRBD1 (6 bases). Germline assignment: CDR1 LNHDA and CDR2 SQIVND (reference sequence). The CDR3 totals 13 residues. The ends were cut back, 5 bases at V and 4 bases at J, with 12 bases in the middle. The CDR3 sequence: CASSPRTVYEQYF. CDR3 nucleotide sequence: TGTGCCAGTAGTCCCCGGACAGTGTACGAGCAGTACTTC.

The rearrangement links TRBV10-3 to TRBJ2-2; 9 bases are a match to TRBD2. The length of the CDR3 is 16 residues. The V and J ends lost 0 bases and 3 bases, in that order; junction bases with no gene match: 2. The germline V gene has CDR1 ENHRY and CDR2 SYGVKD. CDR3 sequence reads: CAISESAGGDTGELFF. For the CDR3, the DNA is TGTGCCATCAGTGAGTCGGCGGGGGGGGACACCGGGGAGCTGTTTTTT.